The clone carrying this T cell receptor beta chain was seen only a few times. Its antigen is not identified. Amplification of TCR alpha and beta CDR3 regions from RNA used iRepertoire nested multiplex PCR. Input was roughly 95-450 ng of tissue mRNA or PBMC total RNA. TCRdb ran MiXCR on the multiplex PCR reads and lists one entry per CDR3 protein. The profile shows about 130,000 distinct CDR3 sequences, around 25% of them singletons. The data are from a study of glioma-infiltrating T cells. Study-level results: Above-expected tissue-blood divergence occurred in all gliomas, most in low-grade ones. Only very few CDR3 sequences appeared in both tissue and blood.

The sample taken for sequencing was glioma tissue, nonneoplastic brain tissue, or PBMCs (not recorded which). The clonotype comes from a human donor with low-grade glioma or glioblastoma, undergoing nonglioma brain surgery, or in good health (not recorded which).

CDR3: CASSPTGLTEAFF. CDR3 bases: TGTGCCAGCAGCCCGACAGGGCTAACTGAAGCTTTCTTT. The chain carries TRBV2 and TRBJ1-1, with 7 bases that match TRBD1. CDR1 SNHLY and CDR2 FYNNEI come from the germline V gene. V trimming: 6 bases; J trimming: 5 bases; junction bases outside the gene matches: 6. The CDR3 consists of 13 residues.